This is a list of T cell receptor beta chains from one sample in a study of patients and donors after allogeneic stem cell transplantation. TCRdb reprocessed the RT-PCR reads with MiXCR, giving one entry per CDR3 protein. The table records a few hundred thousand distinct CDR3 sequences, around 40% of them present only once. Material: blood, either unsorted or a sorted T cell fraction (not recorded which). The receptor source for this set is a human donor who was either an allogeneic HSCT recipient or a stem cell or donor lymphocyte infusion donor (not recorded which). It is not recorded whose cells these are; they may come from a transplant donor. CDR3s include the opening cysteine and the closing phenylalanine or tryptophan. The order of the fields is D gene, V gene, clone size, J gene, CDR3 DNA, CDR3 protein. The D gene is left open where the match is weak. The listing skips clone size in some rows; elsewhere it reads once, few, many or a size class.

TRBD1	TRBV5-1	-	TRBJ1-1	TGCGCCAGCAGGGATTACAGGGGAGGCGACACTGAAGCTTTCTTT	CASRDYRGGDTEAFF
-	TRBV15	few	TRBJ2-3	TGTGCCACCAGCAGAGAACTTACCAGCGACGATACGCAGTATTTT	CATSRELTSDDTQYF
-	TRBV20-1	-	TRBJ2-3	TGCAGTGCTACCACCCAGCGGCCTAGCACAGATACGCAGTATTTT	CSATTQRPSTDTQYF
-	TRBV10-2	-	TRBJ1-2	TGCGCCAGCAGTGAGTCGAGATCAGGGGACCCAAGAATTGGCTACACCTTC	CASSESRSGDPRIGYTF
-	TRBV3-1	-	TRBJ1-3	TGTGCCAGCAGCCAAGAAGGGGCTGGAAACACCATATATTTT	CASSQEGAGNTIYF
-	TRBV11-2	-	TRBJ1-6	TGTGCCAGCAGCTTAGGAGGCTACGAGAATTCACCCCTCCACTTT	CASSLGGYENSPLHF
-	TRBV5-1	many	TRBJ1-1	TGCGCCAGCAGCTTGGAAGGGGAGACAGGAGCTTTCTTT	CASSLEGETGAFF
TRBD2	TRBV3-1	-	TRBJ2-2	TGTGCCAGCAGCCTGCGGGAGCACGGGGAGCTGTTTTTT	CASSLREHGELFF
TRBD1	TRBV6-5	-	TRBJ1-1	TGTGCCAGCAGTTACAGGGGGCAGACTGAAGCTTTCTTT	CASSYRGQTEAFF
TRBD1	TRBV10-3	-	TRBJ2-7	TGTGCCATCAGTGAGCCATTCTTCAACAGGGGGCGGGAGCAGTACTTC	CAISEPFFNRGREQYF
-	TRBV11-3	few	TRBJ2-1	TGTGCCAGCAGCTTAGTGTTGGGCGGTGAGCAGTTCTTC	CASSLVLGGEQFF
-	TRBV4-1	-	TRBJ2-1	TGCGCCAGCAGCCAAGATCGAGTGCTCTCCTACAATGAGCAGTTCTTC	CASSQDRVLSYNEQFF
-	TRBV7-9	-	TRBJ1-5	TGTGCCAGCAGCTTATTGAATAGCAATCAGCCCCAGCATTTT	CASSLLNSNQPQHF
-	TRBV3-1	few	TRBJ2-2	TGTGCCAGCAGTCTCTCGGACACAGCGAACACCGGGGAGCTGTTTTTT	CASSLSDTANTGELFF
-	TRBV20-1	-	TRBJ1-2	TGCAGTGCTTACAAACAGGCGGGCTATGGCTACACCTTC	CSAYKQAGYGYTF
-	TRBV5-1	-	TRBJ2-7	TGCGCCAGCAGCTCCCTGGGCGGGACCCCTTCCTACGAGCAGTACTTC	CASSSLGGTPSYEQYF
-	TRBV29-1	few	TRBJ1-1	TGCAGCGTTGATGGTAACATCCGGAACACTGAAGCTTTCTTT	CSVDGNIRNTEAFF
-	TRBV5-1	-	TRBJ1-1	TGCGCCAGCAGCTTGGAGGGTTTCAACACTGAAGCTTTCTTT	CASSLEGFNTEAFF
-	TRBV4-1	few	TRBJ1-2	TGCGCCAGCAGCCCATCCGTGGGAAACTATGGCTACACCTTC	CASSPSVGNYGYTF
-	TRBV5-5	-	TRBJ1-2	TGTGCCAGCAGCTTGTTATGGGCCAACAGTGGAGGAGGCTATGGCTACACCTTC	CASSLLWANSGGGYGYTF
-	TRBV5-1	few	TRBJ2-3	TGCGCCAGCAGCTTTGATCGTCCCACAGATACGCAGTATTTT	CASSFDRPTDTQYF
TRBD1	TRBV5-1	-	TRBJ1-5	TGCGCCGGCAGCACCGGGACAGGAAGTCAGCCCCAGCATTTT	CAGSTGTGSQPQHF
-	TRBV6-5	-	TRBJ2-1	TGTGCCAGCAGTTACTCGACCCGCTCCTACAATGAGCAGTTCTTC	CASSYSTRSYNEQFF
-	TRBV12-3/TRBV12-4	few	TRBJ2-1	TGTGCCAGCAGTTTGGGACCACCTCTGGCCAATGAGCAGTTCTTC	CASSLGPPLANEQFF
TRBD2	TRBV5-1	few	TRBJ2-1	TGCGCCAGCAGCTTGCTACAACGGGGGGGCAATGAGCAGTTCTTC	CASSLLQRGGNEQFF
-	TRBV5-1	-	TRBJ2-1	TGCGCCAGTTTAGGCTACAATGAGCAGTTCTTC	CASLGYNEQFF